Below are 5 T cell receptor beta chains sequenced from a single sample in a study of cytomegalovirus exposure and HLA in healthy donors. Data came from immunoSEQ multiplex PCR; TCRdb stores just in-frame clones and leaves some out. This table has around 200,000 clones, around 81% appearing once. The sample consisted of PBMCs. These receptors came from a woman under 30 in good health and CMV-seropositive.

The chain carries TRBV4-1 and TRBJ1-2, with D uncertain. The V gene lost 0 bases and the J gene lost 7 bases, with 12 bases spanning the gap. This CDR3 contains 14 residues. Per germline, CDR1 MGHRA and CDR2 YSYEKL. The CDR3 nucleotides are TGCGCCAGCAGCCAAGATACGTATAGCAGTGGCTACACCTTC. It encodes CASSQDTYSSGYTF.

The CDR3 spells CASSVGDRLSGANVLTF. The CDR3 DNA is TGTGCCAGCAGCGTAGGGGACAGACTCTCTGGGGCCAACGTCCTGACTTTC. V is TRBV9 and J is TRBJ2-6; 7 positions agree with TRBD1. Germline V gene lookup returns CDR1 SGDLS and CDR2 YYNGEE. CDR3 length: 17 amino acids. The V gene end was trimmed by 0 bases and the J gene end by 0 bases; junction bases not matched to a gene: 3. Full variable domain (remainder filled in from reference TRBV9 and TRBJ2-6): DSGVTQTPKHLITATGQRVTLRCSPRSGDLSVYWYQQSLDQGLQFLIQYYNGEERAKGNILERFSAQQFPDLHSELNLSSLELGDSALYFCASSVGDRLSGANVLTFGAGSRLTVL.

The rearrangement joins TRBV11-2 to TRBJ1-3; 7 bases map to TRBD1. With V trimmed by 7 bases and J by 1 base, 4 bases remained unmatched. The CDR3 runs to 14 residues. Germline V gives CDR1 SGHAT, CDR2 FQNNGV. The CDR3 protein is CASTSGGSGNTIYF. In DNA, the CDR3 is TGTGCCAGCACCTCAGGGGGGTCTGGAAACACCATATATTTT. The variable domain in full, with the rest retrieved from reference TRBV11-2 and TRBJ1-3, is EAGVAQSPRYKIIEKRQSVAFWCNPISGHATLYWYQQILGQGPKLLIQFQNNGVVDDSQLPKDRFSAERLKGVDSTLKIQPAKLEDSAVYLCASTSGGSGNTIYFGEGSWLTVV.

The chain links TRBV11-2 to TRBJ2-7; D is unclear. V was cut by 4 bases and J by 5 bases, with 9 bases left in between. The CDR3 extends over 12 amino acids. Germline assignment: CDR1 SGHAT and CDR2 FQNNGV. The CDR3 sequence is CASSSGSHEQYF. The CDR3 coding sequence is TGTGCCAGCAGCTCCGGGTCGCACGAGCAGTACTTC.

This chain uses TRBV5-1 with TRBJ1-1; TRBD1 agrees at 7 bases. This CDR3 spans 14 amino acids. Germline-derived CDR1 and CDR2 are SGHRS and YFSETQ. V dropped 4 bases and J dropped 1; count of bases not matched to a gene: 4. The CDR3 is CASSRGTANTEAFF. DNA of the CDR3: TGCGCCAGCAGCCGGGGGACAGCGAACACTGAAGCTTTCTTT.